This TCR beta chain appears in the sequencing data of a study of graft-versus-host responses after intestinal transplantation. Study overall: Recipients had multivisceral, liver-intestinal, or isolated intestinal transplants. Regarding the study as a whole: Investigators detected GvH clones in recipient marrow, with some emerging earlier in ileum or blood.

Concerning this clone: As yet, its antigen is unknown.

Assay: immunoSEQ multiplex PCR; the TCRdb copy retains only in-frame clones and omits some. The sample has 85,000 to 90,000 clones, roughly four fifths seen once. The sequences come from unstimulated CD8+ T cells sorted from spleen or lymph node cells, collected before intestinal transplant. This TCR was sampled from a human donor who received an intestinal transplant.

CDR3 DNA: TGTGCCAGCAGCTTAGGAAAGGGGACGTATGTAGACACTGAAGCTTTCTTT. The encoded protein is CASSLGKGTYVDTEAFF. V is TRBV7-6 and J is TRBJ1-1, with a possible D match to TRBD1 (5 bases). Germline CDR1 and CDR2: SGHVS and FNYEAQ. With 1 base removed from V and 3 bases from J, the gap between germline ends came to 18 bases. The CDR3 is 17 residues long. The variable domain in full, with the rest retrieved from reference TRBV7-6 and TRBJ1-1, is GAGVSQSPRYKVTKRGQDVALRCDPISGHVSLYWYRQALGQGPEFLTYFNYEAQQDKSGLPNDRFSAERPEGSISTLTIQRTEQRDSAMYRCASSLGKGTYVDTEAFFGQGTRLTVV.